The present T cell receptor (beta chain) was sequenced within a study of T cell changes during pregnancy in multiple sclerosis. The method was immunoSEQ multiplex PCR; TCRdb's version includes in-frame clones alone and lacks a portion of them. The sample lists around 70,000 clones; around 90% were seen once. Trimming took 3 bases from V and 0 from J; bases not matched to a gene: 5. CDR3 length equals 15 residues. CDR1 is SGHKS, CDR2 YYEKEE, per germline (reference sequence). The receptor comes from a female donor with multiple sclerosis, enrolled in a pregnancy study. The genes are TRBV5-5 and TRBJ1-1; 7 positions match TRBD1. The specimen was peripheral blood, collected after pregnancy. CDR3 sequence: CASSSDRTLNTEAFF. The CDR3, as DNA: TGTGCCAGCAGCTCGGACAGGACATTGAACACTGAAGCTTTCTTT. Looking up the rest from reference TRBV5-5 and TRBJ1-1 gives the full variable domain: DAGVTQSPTHLIKTRGQQVTLRCSPISGHKSVSWYQQVLGQGPQFIFQYYEKEERGRGNFPDRFSARQFPNYSSELNVNALLLGDSALYLCASSSDRTLNTEAFFGQGTRLTVV.